Listed below are T cell receptor beta chains from one sample, sequenced in a study of OX40 agonist ivuxolimab in advanced cancers. Using immunoSEQ multiplex PCR, the repertoire was profiled, and TCRdb retains in-frame clones only, with some absent. The data contain roughly 64,000 clones, 84% of them singletons. The specimen was CD4+ or CD8+ T cells sorted from blood, collected in a trial of the OX40 agonist ivuxolimab. These receptors were obtained from an adult with an advanced solid tumor such as melanoma, head and neck, liver or kidney cancer. The CDR3 runs from the conserved cysteine through the conserved F or W. D genes are given only for firm matches. Where a row states a size, it is once, few, many or the class of an expanded clone; other rows omit it.

D gene	V gene	clone size	J gene	CDR3 DNA	CDR3 protein
TRBD1	TRBV10-3	.	TRBJ1-2	TGTGCCATCAGTGAGTCTGGGACAGGCTATGGCTACACCTTC	CAISESGTGYGYTF
.	TRBV7-3	few	TRBJ2-3	TGTGCCAGCAGCCCCAACACAGATACGCAGTATTTT	CASSPNTDTQYF
TRBD1	TRBV7-9	.	TRBJ2-2	TGTGCCAGCAGCCGACAGGGCGACACCGGGGAGCTGTTTTTT	CASSRQGDTGELFF
TRBD1	TRBV25-1	.	TRBJ1-2	TGTGCCAGCAGTGACTTAGAAATGTGGGACAGTAACTATGGCTACACCTTC	CASSDLEMWDSNYGYTF
.	TRBV7-2	.	TRBJ2-3	TGTGCCAGCAGCTTCGACACAGATACGCAGTATTTT	CASSFDTDTQYF
.	TRBV25-1	once	TRBJ2-3	TGTGCCAGCAGTGACCCCACGAGTGACGATACGCAGTATTTT	CASSDPTSDDTQYF
TRBD2	TRBV11-2	.	TRBJ2-7	TGTGCCAGCAGCTTAGCGGGAGGTGCCTACGAGCAGTACTTC	CASSLAGGAYEQYF
TRBD2	TRBV9	.	TRBJ2-5	TGTGCCAGCAGCGGGACTAGCGGGGGGTACCAAGAGACCCAGTACTTC	CASSGTSGGYQETQYF
.	TRBV7-7	.	TRBJ2-1	TGTGCCAGCAGCTTGGACGAGGGCTCCTACAATGAGCAGTTCTTC	CASSLDEGSYNEQFF
TRBD2	TRBV10-1	.	TRBJ2-1	TGCGCCAGCAGTGAGGCGGGAGGGATTCCGGAGGAGCAGTTCTTC	CASSEAGGIPEEQFF
TRBD1	TRBV7-6	.	TRBJ1-4	TGTGCCAGCAGCCCTTACACAGGGGCTAATGAAAAACTGTTTTTT	CASSPYTGANEKLFF
TRBD1	TRBV15	.	TRBJ1-4	TGTGCCACCAGAGTTGGACAGGGGGCGGATGAAAAACTGTTTTTT	CATRVGQGADEKLFF
.	TRBV28	.	TRBJ2-1	TGTGCCAGCAGTTTAGTGGGCAATGAGCAGTTCTTC	CASSLVGNEQFF
TRBD1	TRBV4-3	.	TRBJ1-6	TGCGCCAGCAGCCAAACCCCGGGACAGGGCTATGTCTTTTGTAATTCACCCCTCCACTTT	CASSQTPGQGYVFCNSPLHF
.	TRBV7-3	.	TRBJ1-2	TGTGCCAGCAGCCCCTCGGGCGGCAACTATGGCTACACCTTC	CASSPSGGNYGYTF
TRBD2	TRBV4-2	.	TRBJ2-5	TGTGCCAGCAGCCAAGGAGGGTCTAGCGGGGGACAAGAGACCCAGTACTTC	CASSQGGSSGGQETQYF
.	TRBV6-6	.	TRBJ1-2	TGTGCCAGCAGTTACTCAGGGGTCCAGGTCTATGGCTACACCTTC	CASSYSGVQVYGYTF
.	TRBV10-3	.	TRBJ1-2	TGTGCCATCAGTAAAACTTCCACAGAGTATGGCTACACCTTC	CAISKTSTEYGYTF
TRBD2	TRBV28	.	TRBJ2-1	TGTGCCAGCAGAACATTAGCGGGGGGGATGTTCAATGAGCAGTTCTTC	CASRTLAGGMFNEQFF
.	TRBV27	.	TRBJ2-2	TGTGCCAGCAGTACAGGGAGCACCGGGGAGCTGTTTTTT	CASSTGSTGELFF
.	TRBV7-6	.	TRBJ1-2	TGTGCCAGCAGCTCGGGGACACTTTCTAACTATGGCTACACCTTC	CASSSGTLSNYGYTF
.	TRBV4-3	.	TRBJ2-5	TGCGCCAGCAGACCACAGGGTAAGGGAGAGACCCAGTACTTC	CASRPQGKGETQYF
TRBD1	TRBV19	.	TRBJ1-2	TGTGCCAGACTCCGACAGGGGCCTTACTATGGCTACACCTTC	CARLRQGPYYGYTF
.	TRBV9	once	TRBJ1-2	TGTGCCAGCAGCGTAGAAGGCTATGGCTACACCTTC	CASSVEGYGYTF
TRBD1	TRBV28	.	TRBJ1-4	TGTGCCAGCAGCCAGACAGGGACCGATGAAAAACTGTTTTTT	CASSQTGTDEKLFF
.	TRBV30	.	TRBJ1-1	TGTGCCTGGAGGGGGTACGGAGAGCCTGGCACTGAAGCTTTCTTT	CAWRGYGEPGTEAFF
.	TRBV30	.	TRBJ2-5	TGTGCCTGGAGCACCTGGGGGGTTATGGAGACCCAGTACTTC	CAWSTWGVMETQYF
TRBD2	TRBV7-7	.	TRBJ2-2	TGTGCCAGCAGCACCAGAGCGGGAGCGAAAACCGGGGAGCTGTTTTTT	CASSTRAGAKTGELFF
TRBD2	TRBV11-2	.	TRBJ2-7	TGTGCCAGCAGCTCCCAGGGAATAAGGGAGCGGGACCACTACGAGCAGTACTTC	CASSSQGIRERDHYEQYF
TRBD2	TRBV7-9	.	TRBJ2-3	TGTGCCAGCAGCTTAGGGCTTCTAGCGGGACTAGAGAGCACAGATACGCAGTATTTT	CASSLGLLAGLESTDTQYF
.	TRBV6-5	.	TRBJ2-1	TGTGCCAGCAGTAGCACCCTCCCATACAATGAGCAGTTCTTC	CASSSTLPYNEQFF
.	TRBV15	few	TRBJ2-5	TGTGCCACCAGCAGAGAGGAGGTAGAGACCCAGTACTTC	CATSREEVETQYF
.	TRBV15	few	TRBJ2-7	TGTGCCACCAGCAGAGACCTAACCTACGAGCAGTACTTC	CATSRDLTYEQYF
.	TRBV20-1	.	TRBJ1-1	TGCAGGAGGGTTGGGAACACTGAAGCTTTCTTT	CRRVGNTEAFF
TRBD2	TRBV5-4	once	TRBJ2-7	TGTGCCAGCAGCTCAGGACTAGTGGGCTACGAGCAGTACTTC	CASSSGLVGYEQYF
TRBD2	TRBV27	.	TRBJ2-6	TGTGCCAGCAGTTTGGGAGGGGCGAACTGGAGGGCCAACGTCCTGACTTTC	CASSLGGANWRANVLTF
.	TRBV30	.	TRBJ2-5	TGTGCCTGGAGTCAGAGGGGTTTTGAGACCCAGTACTTC	CAWSQRGFETQYF
.	TRBV11-2	.	TRBJ1-2	TGTGCCAGCAGCTTAGATCTGGGGGTTTTGTTCTATGGCTACACCTTC	CASSLDLGVLFYGYTF
.	TRBV2	.	TRBJ1-2	TGTGCCAGCAGTCCAACAGTCCTGGCAGGGAGCTATGGCTACACCTTC	CASSPTVLAGSYGYTF
TRBD2	TRBV7-9	.	TRBJ2-1	TGTGCCAGCAGCCAAAGCGGGGGGTACAACAATGAGCAGTTCTTC	CASSQSGGYNNEQFF
TRBD2	TRBV5-5	.	TRBJ2-5	TGTGCCAGCAGCAGTGGACTAGCGGGGGCTGGGGAGACCCAGTACTTC	CASSSGLAGAGETQYF